The entry below describes one T cell receptor (beta chain). Other DNA sequences within the sample encode an identical CDR3. The data were obtained in a study of T cell responses to AZD1222 COVID-19 vaccine. Method: immunoSEQ multiplex PCR; TCRdb's copy keeps in-frame clones and lacks some. Of about 93,000 clones in the sample, approximately 88% were seen once. Germline CDR1 and CDR2: SEHNR and FQNEAQ (reference sequence). The CDR3 has 14 residues. Trimming left V 1 base short and J 1 base short, with 7 bases between. This TCR derives from an adult in good health. The sequenced sample was peripheral blood, obtained on day 0 of AZD1222 vaccination. V is TRBV7-9 and J is TRBJ1-1; D uncertain. The CDR3 coding sequence is TGTGCCAGCAGCTTAGTTGGGCCGAACACTGAAGCTTTCTTT. It yields the protein CASSLVGPNTEAFF.